These T cell receptor beta chains were read from a single sample in a study of blood T cell repertoires in COVID-19. TCRdb keeps only in-frame clones here, not all; method: immunoSEQ multiplex PCR. The repertoire holds around 100,000 clones, with about 86% as singletons. Specimen: peripheral blood. The source of these receptors is a man at least 80 years old with acute or convalescent COVID-19. Each CDR3 is given with its conserved first and last residue. D genes are given only for firm matches. Not every row has a clone size; where given, it reads once, few, many or a size class.

J: TRBJ2-3; size: .; V: TRBV5-6; D: .; DNA: TGTGCCAGCAGCTTGCTACTAGGCACAGATACGCAGTATTTT; CDR3: CASSLLLGTDTQYF
J: TRBJ2-6; size: .; V: TRBV6-2/TRBV6-3; D: .; DNA: TGTGCCAGCAGTTACTCTCGGACAGCCTCTGGGGCCAACGTCCTGACTTTC; CDR3: CASSYSRTASGANVLTF
J: TRBJ2-3; size: .; V: TRBV19; D: .; DNA: TGTGCCAGTAGTCCTTTGACAGTAACTAGCACAGATACGCAGTATTTT; CDR3: CASSPLTVTSTDTQYF
J: TRBJ2-1; size: .; V: TRBV30; D: TRBD1; DNA: TGTGCCTGGAGTAGGGGCAGGGGGAACCTCCAAGAGTTCTTC; CDR3: CAWSRGRGNLQEFF
J: TRBJ2-3; size: few; V: TRBV29-1; D: .; DNA: TGCAGCGCCACGGCGGATTTACAAGATACGCAGTATTTT; CDR3: CSATADLQDTQYF
J: TRBJ2-7; size: .; V: TRBV24-1; D: .; DNA: TGTGCCACCAGTGACACCGACAGCTACGAGCAGTACTTC; CDR3: CATSDTDSYEQYF
J: TRBJ2-7; size: .; V: TRBV19; D: TRBD2; DNA: TGTGCCAGTAGTATGTATGATCTAGCGGGAGCCCGCGAGCAGTACTTC; CDR3: CASSMYDLAGAREQYF
J: TRBJ1-1; size: .; V: TRBV10-3; D: .; DNA: TGTGCCACCCTACAGGGTAGTTATGTGAACACTGAAGCTTTCTTT; CDR3: CATLQGSYVNTEAFF
J: TRBJ1-5; size: .; V: TRBV7-9; D: TRBD1; DNA: TGTGCCAGCAGCGCTGGGACAGGCAGCAATCAGCCCCAGCATTTT; CDR3: CASSAGTGSNQPQHF
J: TRBJ2-1; size: .; V: TRBV5-6; D: TRBD1; DNA: TGTGCCAGCAGCTTGGTGAGTTCGGCAGGGGGCAATGAGCAGTTCTTC; CDR3: CASSLVSSAGGNEQFF
J: TRBJ2-7; size: .; V: TRBV6-5; D: .; DNA: TGTGCCAGCAGTTTCCTTTCTAGTCACGAGCAGTACTTC; CDR3: CASSFLSSHEQYF
J: TRBJ2-1; size: .; V: TRBV5-6; D: .; DNA: TGTGCCAGCAGCTTGGTTGCGTCTTCGGAGCAGTTCTTC; CDR3: CASSLVASSEQFF
J: TRBJ1-2; size: once; V: TRBV30; D: .; DNA: TGTGCCTGGACTGGCGGGAACCTCCATGGCTACACCTTC; CDR3: CAWTGGNLHGYTF
J: TRBJ2-7; size: .; V: TRBV6-5; D: TRBD1; DNA: TGTGCCAGCAGTAGGACAGGGGCCTCCTCCTACGAGCAGTACTTC; CDR3: CASSRTGASSYEQYF
J: TRBJ1-6; size: .; V: TRBV9; D: .; DNA: TGTGCCAGCAGCCCCCAGGGTATTAATTCACCCCTCCACTTT; CDR3: CASSPQGINSPLHF
J: TRBJ2-2; size: .; V: TRBV6-4; D: TRBD1; DNA: TGTGCCAGCAGTGAGGGACAGGCGAACACCGGGGAGCTGTTTTTT; CDR3: CASSEGQANTGELFF
J: TRBJ2-2; size: .; V: TRBV5-1; D: TRBD1; DNA: TGCGCCAGCAGCGGGACAGGGGGCCGGGCCGGGGAGCTGTTTTTT; CDR3: CASSGTGGRAGELFF
J: TRBJ2-3; size: .; V: TRBV19; D: .; DNA: TGTGCCAGTAGCATGCCGGGAGTCGCCGATACGCAGTATTTT; CDR3: CASSMPGVADTQYF
J: TRBJ1-1; size: .; V: TRBV7-9; D: .; DNA: TGTGCCAGCAGCTTAATCGCAGGGAAGAACACTGAAGCTTTCTTT; CDR3: CASSLIAGKNTEAFF
J: TRBJ2-5; size: .; V: TRBV7-2; D: TRBD1; DNA: TGTGCCAGCAGCTGGTCCGGGACAGGGTTTGAGACCCAGTACTTC; CDR3: CASSWSGTGFETQYF
J: TRBJ1-1; size: once; V: TRBV6-1; D: .; DNA: TGTGCCAGCAGTGAATTAGGCAGCGTGAACACTGAAGCTTTCTTT; CDR3: CASSELGSVNTEAFF
J: TRBJ1-5; size: .; V: TRBV6-2/TRBV6-3; D: .; DNA: TGTGCCAGCAGTTACGCCGGAGGCTATAGCAATCAGCCCCAGCATTTT; CDR3: CASSYAGGYSNQPQHF
J: TRBJ2-3; size: .; V: TRBV7-2; D: .; DNA: TGTGCCAGCAGGGTTCAGGGGTCCACAGATACGCAGTATTTT; CDR3: CASRVQGSTDTQYF
J: TRBJ2-7; size: .; V: TRBV5-6; D: TRBD2; DNA: TGTGCCAGCAGCTTGGCGGGTAGCGGGTCCCACGAGCAGTACTTC; CDR3: CASSLAGSGSHEQYF
J: TRBJ2-1; size: .; V: TRBV5-1; D: TRBD2; DNA: TGCGCCAGCAGCCCGGGACTAGCGGGAGTGGATGAGCAGTTCTTC; CDR3: CASSPGLAGVDEQFF
J: TRBJ2-7; size: .; V: TRBV20-1; D: .; DNA: TGCAGTGCTAAGACAGGCTTAGGGCAGTACTTC; CDR3: CSAKTGLGQYF
J: TRBJ2-2; size: .; V: TRBV3-1/TRBV3-2; D: .; DNA: TGTGCCAGCAGCCAAGAGAGTCCCGGGGAGCTGTTTTTT; CDR3: CASSQESPGELFF
J: TRBJ2-7; size: .; V: TRBV27; D: TRBD1; DNA: TGTGCCAGCAGAACCGACAGGGGCCCATTTTACGAGCAGTACTTC; CDR3: CASRTDRGPFYEQYF
J: TRBJ2-5; size: .; V: TRBV20-1; D: TRBD2; DNA: TGCAGTGCTAGTGGTCCGGGCGGGAGTGGAGAGACCCAGTACTTC; CDR3: CSASGPGGSGETQYF
J: TRBJ2-3; size: .; V: TRBV5-1; D: TRBD2; DNA: TGCGCCAGCAGCACCACTAGCGGGATCACAGATACGCAGTATTTT; CDR3: CASSTTSGITDTQYF
J: TRBJ2-2; size: .; V: TRBV27; D: TRBD2; DNA: TGTGCCAGCACCCCAGCGGGAAGGAACACCGGGGAGCTGTTTTTT; CDR3: CASTPAGRNTGELFF
J: TRBJ1-1; size: .; V: TRBV19; D: .; DNA: TGTGCCAGTAGTGAACAGGGAACCGGCGCCGAAGCTTTCTTT; CDR3: CASSEQGTGAEAFF
J: TRBJ2-1; size: .; V: TRBV29-1; D: TRBD2; DNA: TGCAGCGCCGAGACGGCCGGACTAGCGGGCAATGAGCAGTTCTTC; CDR3: CSAETAGLAGNEQFF
J: TRBJ2-2; size: .; V: TRBV19; D: TRBD2; DNA: TGTGCCAGTAGTATAAAACTAGCGGGAGGGACGAACACCGGGGAGCTGTTTTTT; CDR3: CASSIKLAGGTNTGELFF
J: TRBJ2-3; size: .; V: TRBV7-2; D: TRBD1; DNA: TGTGCCAGCAGCCTCGGACAGGATTGGACAGATACGCAGTATTTT; CDR3: CASSLGQDWTDTQYF
J: TRBJ2-1; size: few; V: TRBV19; D: TRBD2; DNA: TGTGCCAGTAGTCAGGGACTAGCGGGAATCCCCAATGAGCAGTTCTTC; CDR3: CASSQGLAGIPNEQFF
J: TRBJ2-2; size: .; V: TRBV9; D: TRBD2; DNA: TGTGCCAGCAGCGTAGCTGGGGGGGAGTATGGCACCGGGGAGCTGTTTTTT; CDR3: CASSVAGGEYGTGELFF
J: TRBJ2-5; size: once; V: TRBV19; D: .; DNA: TGTGCCAGTAGTCTCCGCCAGGGTCGTTTGTACTTC; CDR3: CASSLRQGRLYF
J: TRBJ1-4; size: .; V: TRBV2; D: TRBD1; DNA: TGTGCCAGCAGCCAAGTAGGGGGCGGACGGGAAAAACTGTTTTTT; CDR3: CASSQVGGGREKLFF
J: TRBJ2-5; size: .; V: TRBV6-5; D: .; DNA: TGTGCCAGCAGTTCAGTGGGCCATCAAGAGACCCAGTACTTC; CDR3: CASSSVGHQETQYF
J: TRBJ1-5; size: .; V: TRBV2; D: .; DNA: TGTGCCAGCAGTGATAGCAGATTCACTAATCAGCCCCAGCATTTT; CDR3: CASSDSRFTNQPQHF
J: TRBJ1-2; size: .; V: TRBV5-4; D: TRBD1; DNA: TGTGCCAGCAGCTTGGCGGGACAGGGGCACTATGGCTACACCTTC; CDR3: CASSLAGQGHYGYTF
J: TRBJ1-2; size: .; V: TRBV29-1; D: .; DNA: TGCAGCGCTGGGGGCGCAGGGGCCCCCTATGGCTACACCTTC; CDR3: CSAGGAGAPYGYTF
J: TRBJ2-1; size: .; V: TRBV30; D: TRBD2; DNA: TGTGCCTGGAGTGTAGGGACTAGCGGCTTCAATGAGCAGTTCTTC; CDR3: CAWSVGTSGFNEQFF
J: TRBJ2-7; size: .; V: TRBV6-5; D: .; DNA: TGTGCCAGCAGTCAGCCGGGCTCCTACGAGCAGTACTTC; CDR3: CASSQPGSYEQYF
J: TRBJ1-1; size: .; V: TRBV7-2; D: .; DNA: TGTGCCAGCAGCTCTCAGGACAGAGGGTTCCGCAGGACTGAAGCTTTCTTT; CDR3: CASSSQDRGFRRTEAFF
J: TRBJ2-1; size: .; V: TRBV6-4; D: .; DNA: TGTGCCAGCAGCCCACGCGGCGGTACAGGATTACGACAATACAATGAGCAGTTCTTC; CDR3: CASSPRGGTGLRQYNEQFF